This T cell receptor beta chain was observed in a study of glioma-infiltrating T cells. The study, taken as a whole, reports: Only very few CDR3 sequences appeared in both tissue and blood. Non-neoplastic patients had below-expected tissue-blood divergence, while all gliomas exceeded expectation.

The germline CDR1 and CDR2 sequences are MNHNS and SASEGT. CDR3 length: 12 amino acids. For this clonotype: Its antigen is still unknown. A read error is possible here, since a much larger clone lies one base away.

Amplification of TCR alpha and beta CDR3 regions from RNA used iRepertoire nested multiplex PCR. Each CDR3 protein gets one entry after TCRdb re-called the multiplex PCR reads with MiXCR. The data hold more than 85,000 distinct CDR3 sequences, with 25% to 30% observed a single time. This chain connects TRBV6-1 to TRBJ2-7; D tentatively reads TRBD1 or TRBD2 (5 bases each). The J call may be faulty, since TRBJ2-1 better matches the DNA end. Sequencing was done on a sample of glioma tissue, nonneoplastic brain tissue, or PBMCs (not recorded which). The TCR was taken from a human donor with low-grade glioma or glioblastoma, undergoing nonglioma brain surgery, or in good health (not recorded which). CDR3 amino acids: CALSGSGNGQFF. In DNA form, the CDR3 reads TGTGCCCTTTCGGGATCAGGGAATGGGCAGTTCTTC.